Following are 5 T cell receptor beta chains from one sample sequenced in a study of cytomegalovirus exposure and HLA in healthy donors. This PCR relied on a set of 60 Vbeta primers and 13 Jbeta primers. The repertoire was sequenced with immunoSEQ multiplex PCR; TCRdb's copy has only in-frame clones and lacks some. The specimen's table records 150,000 to 200,000 clones. Material for sequencing was PBMCs. The receptors come from a young woman in good health and CMV-seropositive.

The chain combines TRBV30 with TRBJ1-3; the D is unclear. With 0 bases removed from V and 0 bases from J, the gap between germline ends came to 6 bases. The CDR3 is 14 residues long. Germline lookup yields CDR1 GTSNPN and CDR2 SVGIG (reference sequence). The CDR3 sequence is CAWSVHGSGNTIYF. For the CDR3, the DNA is TGTGCCTGGAGTGTACATGGCTCTGGAAACACCATATATTTT.

This chain links TRBV19 with TRBJ2-1; 7 positions agree with TRBD1. Looked up from germline, CDR1 is LNHDA and CDR2 is SQIVND (reference sequence). The CDR3 is made up of 15 amino acids. After removal of 5 bases from V and 4 bases from J, the junction contained 8 bases not matched to a gene. CDR3 nucleotides: TGTGCCAGTAGTGCCACAGGGGCTCCTTACAATGAGCAGTTCTTC. Protein product: CASSATGAPYNEQFF.

The chain couples TRBV12-5 to TRBJ2-7; D may be TRBD1 (5 bases). Trimming removed 9 bases from V and 4 bases from J, with 16 bases in between. CDR3 size: 13 residues. Germline values: CDR1 LGHNT, CDR2 FRNRAP. The CDR3: CASTRETGYEQYF. The CDR3 nucleotides are TGTGCTAGCACCAGGGAAACTGGTTACGAGCAGTACTTC.

The chain joins TRBV18 to TRBJ2-2; 7 bases agree with TRBD1. The CDR3 sequence is 15 residues long. Germline V gives CDR1 KGHSH, CDR2 LQKENI. After removal of 6 bases from V and 0 bases from J, the junction contained 4 bases not matched to a gene. CDR3 DNA sequence: TGTGCCAGCTCCCCGGGACAGTCGAACACCGGGGAGCTGTTTTTT. Translating gives CASSPGQSNTGELFF.

The rearrangement joins TRBV30 to TRBJ1-2, with D unresolved. This CDR3 spans 14 amino acids. Germline V gene data show CDR1 as GTSNPN and CDR2 as SVGIG (reference sequence). With 2 bases removed from V and 8 bases from J, the gap between germline ends came to 18 bases. The CDR3 nucleotides are TGTGCCTGGAGTTCGCCGCCCGGGTGGTACGGCTACACCTTC. Protein sequence: CAWSSPPGWYGYTF.